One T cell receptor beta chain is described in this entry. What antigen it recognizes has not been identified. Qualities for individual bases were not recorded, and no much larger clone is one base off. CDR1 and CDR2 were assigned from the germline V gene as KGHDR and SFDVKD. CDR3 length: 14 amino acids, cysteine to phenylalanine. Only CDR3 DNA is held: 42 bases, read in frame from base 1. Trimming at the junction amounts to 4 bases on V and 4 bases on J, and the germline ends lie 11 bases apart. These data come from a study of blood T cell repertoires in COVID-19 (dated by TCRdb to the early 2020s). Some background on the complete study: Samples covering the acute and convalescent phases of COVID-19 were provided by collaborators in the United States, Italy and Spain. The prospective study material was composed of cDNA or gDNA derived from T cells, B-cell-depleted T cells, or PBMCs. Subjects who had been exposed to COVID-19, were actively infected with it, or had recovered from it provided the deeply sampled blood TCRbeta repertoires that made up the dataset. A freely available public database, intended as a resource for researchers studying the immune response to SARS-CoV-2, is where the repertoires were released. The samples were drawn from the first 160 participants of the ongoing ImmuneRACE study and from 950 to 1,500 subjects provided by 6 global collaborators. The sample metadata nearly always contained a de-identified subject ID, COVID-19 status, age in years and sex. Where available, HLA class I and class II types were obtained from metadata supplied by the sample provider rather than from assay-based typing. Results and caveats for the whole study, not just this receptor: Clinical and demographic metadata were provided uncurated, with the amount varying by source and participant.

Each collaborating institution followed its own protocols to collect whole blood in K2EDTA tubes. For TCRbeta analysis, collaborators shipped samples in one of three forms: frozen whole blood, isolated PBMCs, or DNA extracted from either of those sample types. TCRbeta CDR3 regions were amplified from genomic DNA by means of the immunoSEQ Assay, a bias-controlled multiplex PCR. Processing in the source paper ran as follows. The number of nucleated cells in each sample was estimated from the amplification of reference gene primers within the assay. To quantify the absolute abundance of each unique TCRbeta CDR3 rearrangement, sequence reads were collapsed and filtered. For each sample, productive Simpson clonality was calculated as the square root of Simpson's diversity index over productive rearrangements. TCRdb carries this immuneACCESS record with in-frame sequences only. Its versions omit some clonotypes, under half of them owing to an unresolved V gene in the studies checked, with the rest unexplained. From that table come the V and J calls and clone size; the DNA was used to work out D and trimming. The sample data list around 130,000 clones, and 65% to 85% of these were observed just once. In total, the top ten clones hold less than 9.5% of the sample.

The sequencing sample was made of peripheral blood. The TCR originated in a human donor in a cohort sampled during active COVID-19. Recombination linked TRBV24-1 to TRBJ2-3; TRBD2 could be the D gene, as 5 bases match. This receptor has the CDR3 CATSEASRPDTQYF. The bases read TGTGCCACCAGTGAGGCTAGCCGCCCAGATACGCAGTATTTT.